What follows are 9 T cell receptor beta chains derived from one specimen sequenced in a study of cytomegalovirus exposure and HLA in healthy donors. Primers included in the PCR were 60 Vbeta and 13 Jbeta primers. Profiled with immunoSEQ multiplex PCR; TCRdb holds only in-frame clones, not every one. The table includes 120,000 or so clones, around three quarters detected once. Sequencing was done on a sample of PBMCs. Receptors originate from a man aged 25 to 45 in good health and CMV-seropositive.

This sequence joins TRBV30 and TRBJ1-2; perhaps TRBD1 as D (6 bases). This CDR3 contains 13 residues. Germline V gives CDR1 GTSNPN, CDR2 SVGIG (reference sequence). V was cut by 5 bases and J by 2 bases, with 12 bases left in between. The CDR3 sequence: CAWGDRTNYGYTF. CDR3 DNA: TGTGCCTGGGGCGACAGGACAAACTATGGCTACACCTTC.

J is TRBJ2-1 and V is TRBV9, with D possibly being TRBD2 (5 bases). CDR3 length: 13 amino acids. V was clipped by 4 bases and J by 7 bases, with 12 bases between them. CDR1 is SGDLS and CDR2 is YYNGEE in the germline V gene. The CDR3 DNA reads TGTGCCAGCAGCCCCGGGATCGGGAATGAGCAGTTCTTC. As protein: CASSPGIGNEQFF.

This chain joins TRBV4-1 and TRBJ2-7; 8 positions agree with TRBD1. CDR1 and CDR2 (germline): MGHRA, YSYEKL. The CDR3 runs 16 residues. Trimming removed 2 bases from V and 2 bases from J; junction bases left unmatched: 8. In DNA form, the CDR3 reads TGCGCCAGCAGCCAACGGACAGGGCCTAGTCCCTACGAGCAGTACTTC. As protein: CASSQRTGPSPYEQYF.

The J gene is TRBJ2-1, the V gene TRBV7-3; 14 positions agree with TRBD2. Germline V gene lookup returns CDR1 SGHTA and CDR2 FQGTGA. CDR3 size: 15 residues. V was clipped by 5 bases and J by 5 bases; unmatched bases: 2. The CDR3, as DNA: TGTGCCAGCAGCCGACTAGCGGGGGGGAACAATGAGCAGTTCTTC. This translates into CASSRLAGGNNEQFF.

The chain joins TRBV7-3 to TRBJ2-3; TRBD1 matches at 8 bases. The germline V gene has CDR1 SGHTA and CDR2 FQGTGA. CDR3 length: 17 amino acids. V gave up 1 base and J gave up 2 bases; unmatched junction bases: 8. CDR3 region: CASSLIGQGRYTDTQYF. CDR3 nucleotide sequence: TGTGCCAGCAGCTTAATAGGACAGGGAAGGTACACAGATACGCAGTATTTT.

The rearrangement uses TRBV19 and TRBJ2-6; D not certain. Germline V gives CDR1 LNHDA, CDR2 SQIVND (reference sequence). The CDR3 consists of 13 residues. Trimming left V 5 bases short and J 4 bases short, with 6 bases between. CDR3 region: CASSWSGANVLTF. Written as DNA, the CDR3 is TGTGCCAGTAGTTGGAGCGGGGCCAACGTCCTGACTTTC.

This sequence joins TRBV27 and TRBJ1-5; D remains unclear. The length of the CDR3 is 16 residues. Germline CDR1 and CDR2: MNHEY and SMNVEV (reference sequence). The ends were cut back, 3 bases at V and 6 bases at J, with 18 bases in the middle. The CDR3 nucleotides read TGTGCCAGCAGTTTCACCGGGCCCTGGGAGGGTCAGCCCCAGCATTTT. It specifies CASSFTGPWEGQPQHF.

This clone has a handful of counts. V gene TRBV7-2 combines with J gene TRBJ2-7; TRBD2 aligns across 10 bases. This CDR3 spans 15 amino acids. Germline lookup yields CDR1 SGHTA and CDR2 FQGNSA. V lost 4 bases and J lost 4; bases outside the gene matches: 7. CDR3 coding DNA: TGTGCCAGCAGCTGGGGGAGCGGGGGGGCGTACGAGCAGTACTTC. It specifies CASSWGSGGAYEQYF.

J is TRBJ1-5 and V is TRBV4-1; 10 positions agree with TRBD1. Trimming took 2 bases from V and 5 from J; bases not matched to a gene: 6. CDR1 is MGHRA and CDR2 is YSYEKL in the germline V gene. The CDR3 is 16 residues long. DNA of the CDR3: TGCGCCAGCAGCCAACTTCCCGGACAGGGGGATCAGCCCCAGCATTTT. The encoded protein is CASSQLPGQGDQPQHF.